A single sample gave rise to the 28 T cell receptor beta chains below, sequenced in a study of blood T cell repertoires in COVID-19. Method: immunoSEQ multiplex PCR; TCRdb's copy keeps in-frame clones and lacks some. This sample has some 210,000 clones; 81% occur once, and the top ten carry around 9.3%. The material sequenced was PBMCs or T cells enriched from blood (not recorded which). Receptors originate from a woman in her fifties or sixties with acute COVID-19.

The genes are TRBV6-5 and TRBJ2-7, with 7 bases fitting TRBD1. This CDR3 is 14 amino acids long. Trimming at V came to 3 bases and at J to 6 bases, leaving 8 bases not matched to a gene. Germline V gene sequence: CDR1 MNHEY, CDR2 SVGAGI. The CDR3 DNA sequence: TGTGCCAGCAGTTATTATCGTCACAGGGGCGAGCAGTACTTC. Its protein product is CASSYYRHRGEQYF.

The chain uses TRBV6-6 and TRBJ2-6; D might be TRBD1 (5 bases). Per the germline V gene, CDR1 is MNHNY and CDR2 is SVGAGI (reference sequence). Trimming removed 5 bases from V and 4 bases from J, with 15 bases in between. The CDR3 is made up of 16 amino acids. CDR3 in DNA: TGTGCCAGCAGTATTATTCAGGGCTCCGGGGCCAACGTCCTGACTTTC. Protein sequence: CASSIIQGSGANVLTF.

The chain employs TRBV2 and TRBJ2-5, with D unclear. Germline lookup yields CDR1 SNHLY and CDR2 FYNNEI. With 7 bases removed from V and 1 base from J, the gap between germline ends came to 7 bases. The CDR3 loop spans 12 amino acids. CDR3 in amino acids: CASMRIQETQYF. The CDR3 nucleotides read TGTGCCAGCATGCGCATCCAAGAGACCCAGTACTTC. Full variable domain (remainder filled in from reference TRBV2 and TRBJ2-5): EPEVTQTPSHQVTQMGQEVILRCVPISNHLYFYWYRQILGQKVEFLVSFYNNEISEKSEIFDDQFSVERPDGSNFTLKIRSTKLEDSAMYFCASMRIQETQYFGPGTRLLVL.

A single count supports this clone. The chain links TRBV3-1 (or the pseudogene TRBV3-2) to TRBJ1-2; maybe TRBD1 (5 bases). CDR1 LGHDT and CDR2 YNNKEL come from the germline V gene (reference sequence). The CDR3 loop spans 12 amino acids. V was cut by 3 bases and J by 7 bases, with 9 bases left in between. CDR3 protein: CASSQLRAGYTF. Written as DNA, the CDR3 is TGTGCCAGCAGCCAGCTCAGGGCTGGCTACACCTTC.

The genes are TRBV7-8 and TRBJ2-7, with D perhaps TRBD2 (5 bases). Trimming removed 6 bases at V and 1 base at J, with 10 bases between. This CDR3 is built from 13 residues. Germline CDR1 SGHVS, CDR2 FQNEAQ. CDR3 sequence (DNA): TGTGCCAGCAGACCCCGGGGATCCTACGAGCAGTACTTC. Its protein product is CASRPRGSYEQYF.

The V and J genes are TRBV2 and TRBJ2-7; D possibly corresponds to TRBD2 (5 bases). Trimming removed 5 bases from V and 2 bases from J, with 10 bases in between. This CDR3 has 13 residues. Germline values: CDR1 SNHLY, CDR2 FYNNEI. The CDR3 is CASSPTGTYEQYF. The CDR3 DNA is TGTGCCAGCAGTCCTACCGGGACCTACGAGCAGTACTTC. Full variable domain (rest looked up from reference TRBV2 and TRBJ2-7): EPEVTQTPSHQVTQMGQEVILRCVPISNHLYFYWYRQILGQKVEFLVSFYNNEISEKSEIFDDQFSVERPDGSNFTLKIRSTKLEDSAMYFCASSPTGTYEQYFGPGTRLTVT.

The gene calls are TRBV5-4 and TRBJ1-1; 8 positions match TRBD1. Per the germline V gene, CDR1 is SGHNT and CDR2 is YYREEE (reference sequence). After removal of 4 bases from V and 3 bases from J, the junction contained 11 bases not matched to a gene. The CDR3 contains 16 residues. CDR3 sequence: CASSQDRVAGYTEAFF. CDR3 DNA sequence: TGTGCCAGCAGCCAGGACAGGGTTGCAGGGTACACTGAAGCTTTCTTT. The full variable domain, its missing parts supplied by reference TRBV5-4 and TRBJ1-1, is ETGVTQSPTHLIKTRGQQVTLRCSSQSGHNTVSWYQQALGQGPQFIFQYYREEENGRGNFPPRFSGLQFPNYSSELNVNALELDDSALYLCASSQDRVAGYTEAFFGQGTRLTVV.

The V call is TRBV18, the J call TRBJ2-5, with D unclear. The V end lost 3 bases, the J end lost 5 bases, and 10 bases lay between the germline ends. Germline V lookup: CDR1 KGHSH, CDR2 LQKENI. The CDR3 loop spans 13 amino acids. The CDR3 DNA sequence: TGTGCCAGCTCACCGCGTCCTGTTGAGACCCAGTACTTC. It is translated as CASSPRPVETQYF.

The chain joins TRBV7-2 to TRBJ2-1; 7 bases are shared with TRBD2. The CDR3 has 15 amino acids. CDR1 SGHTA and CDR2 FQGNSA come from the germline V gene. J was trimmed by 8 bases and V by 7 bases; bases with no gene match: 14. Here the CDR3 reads CASTYVAGVIHEQFF. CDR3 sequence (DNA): TGTGCCAGCACCTACGTTGCGGGAGTCATCCATGAGCAGTTCTTC.

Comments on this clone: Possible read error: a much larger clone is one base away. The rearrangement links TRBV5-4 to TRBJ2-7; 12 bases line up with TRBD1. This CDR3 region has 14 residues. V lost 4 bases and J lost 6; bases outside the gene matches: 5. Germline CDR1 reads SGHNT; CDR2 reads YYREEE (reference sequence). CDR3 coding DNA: TGTGCCAGCAGCCCCGGGACAGGGGGCTCCGAGCAGTACTTC. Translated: CASSPGTGGSEQYF.

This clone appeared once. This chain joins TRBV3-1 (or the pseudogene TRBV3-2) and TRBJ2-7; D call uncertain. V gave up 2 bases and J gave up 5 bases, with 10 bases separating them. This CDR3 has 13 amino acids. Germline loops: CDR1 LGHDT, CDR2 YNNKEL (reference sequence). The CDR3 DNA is TGTGCCAGCAGCCAATTTTCGGAGAACGAGCAGTACTTC. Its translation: CASSQFSENEQYF.

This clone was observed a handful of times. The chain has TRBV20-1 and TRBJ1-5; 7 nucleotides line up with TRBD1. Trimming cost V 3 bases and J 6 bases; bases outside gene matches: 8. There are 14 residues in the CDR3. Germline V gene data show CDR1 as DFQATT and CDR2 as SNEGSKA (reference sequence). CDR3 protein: CSASQGGRGQPQHF. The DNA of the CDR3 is TGCAGTGCTAGTCAGGGGGGAAGGGGTCAGCCCCAGCATTTT.

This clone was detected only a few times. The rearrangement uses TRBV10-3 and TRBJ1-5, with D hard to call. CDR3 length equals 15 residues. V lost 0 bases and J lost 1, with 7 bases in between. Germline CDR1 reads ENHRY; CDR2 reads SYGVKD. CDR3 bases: TGTGCCATCAGTGAGTCGGCCAGGAGCAATCAGCCCCAGCATTTT. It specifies CAISESARSNQPQHF.

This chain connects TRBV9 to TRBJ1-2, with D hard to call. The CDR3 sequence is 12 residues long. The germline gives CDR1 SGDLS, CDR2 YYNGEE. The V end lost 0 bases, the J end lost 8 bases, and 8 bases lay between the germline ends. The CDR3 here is CASSVAYGGYTF. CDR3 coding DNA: TGTGCCAGCAGCGTAGCGTACGGGGGCTACACCTTC.

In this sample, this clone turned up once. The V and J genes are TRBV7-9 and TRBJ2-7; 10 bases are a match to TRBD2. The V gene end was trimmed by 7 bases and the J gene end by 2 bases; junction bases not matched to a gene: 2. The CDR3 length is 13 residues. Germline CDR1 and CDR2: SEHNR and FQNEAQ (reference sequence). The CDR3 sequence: CASKSGRAYEQYF. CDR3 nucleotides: TGTGCCAGCAAGAGCGGGAGGGCCTACGAGCAGTACTTC.

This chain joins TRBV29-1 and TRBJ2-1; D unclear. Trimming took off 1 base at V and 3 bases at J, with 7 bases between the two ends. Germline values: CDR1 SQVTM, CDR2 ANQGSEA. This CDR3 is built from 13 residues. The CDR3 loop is CSVEGQNYNEQFF. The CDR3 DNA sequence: TGCAGCGTTGAAGGGCAGAACTACAATGAGCAGTTCTTC.

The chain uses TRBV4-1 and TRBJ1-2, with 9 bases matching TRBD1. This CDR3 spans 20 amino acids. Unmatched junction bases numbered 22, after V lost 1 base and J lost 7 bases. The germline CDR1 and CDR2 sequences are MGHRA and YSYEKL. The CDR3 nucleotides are TGCGCCAGCAGCCAAGTGACGCAGGGACAGGGCCCTTTAAAGTCTTCTGGCTACACCTTC. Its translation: CASSQVTQGQGPLKSSGYTF.

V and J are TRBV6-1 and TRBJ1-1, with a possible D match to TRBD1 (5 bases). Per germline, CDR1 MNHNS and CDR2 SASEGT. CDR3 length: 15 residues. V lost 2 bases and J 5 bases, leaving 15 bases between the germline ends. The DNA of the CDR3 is TGTGCCAGCAGTGAAACCACAGGCGGTCTAACTGAAGCTTTCTTT. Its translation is CASSETTGGLTEAFF.

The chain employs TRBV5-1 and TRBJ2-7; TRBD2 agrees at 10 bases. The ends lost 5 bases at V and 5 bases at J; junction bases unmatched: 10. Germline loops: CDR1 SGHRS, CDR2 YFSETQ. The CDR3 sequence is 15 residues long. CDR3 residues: CASRSRAGTSDEQYF. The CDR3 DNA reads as TGCGCCAGCAGATCTCGAGCCGGGACTAGCGACGAGCAGTACTTC.

The CDR3 here is CASYRNYGYTF. CDR3 coding DNA: TGTGCCAGCTACAGGAACTATGGCTACACCTTC. The rearrangement uses TRBV6-5 and TRBJ1-2; maybe TRBD1 (5 bases). CDR1 and CDR2 (germline): MNHEY, SVGAGI. V was trimmed by 8 bases and J by 2 bases, leaving 6 bases between them. The CDR3 runs 11 residues.

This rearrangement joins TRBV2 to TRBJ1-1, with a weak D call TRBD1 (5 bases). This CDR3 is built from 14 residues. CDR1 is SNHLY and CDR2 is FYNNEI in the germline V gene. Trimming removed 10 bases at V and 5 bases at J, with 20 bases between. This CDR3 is CAKGAAGRGTEAFF. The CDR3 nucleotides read TGTGCCAAAGGAGCAGCGGGGCGCGGGACTGAAGCTTTCTTT.

For the CDR3, the DNA is TGTGCCAGCAAATCAGGGGGAAATGAAGCTTTCTTT. Its translation is CASKSGGNEAFF. The chain links TRBV12-3 or TRBV12-4 to TRBJ1-1; 7 nucleotides line up with TRBD1. The CDR3 length is 12 residues. With 7 bases clipped from V and 7 bases from J, the junction kept 6 bases outside the gene matches.

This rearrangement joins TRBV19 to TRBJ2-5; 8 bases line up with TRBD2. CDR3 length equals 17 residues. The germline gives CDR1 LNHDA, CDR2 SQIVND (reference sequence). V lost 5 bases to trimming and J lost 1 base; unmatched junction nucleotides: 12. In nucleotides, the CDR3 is TGTGCCAGTAGTTCGGGACTAGGATTGAGAGGCCAAGAGACCCAGTACTTC. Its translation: CASSSGLGLRGQETQYF.

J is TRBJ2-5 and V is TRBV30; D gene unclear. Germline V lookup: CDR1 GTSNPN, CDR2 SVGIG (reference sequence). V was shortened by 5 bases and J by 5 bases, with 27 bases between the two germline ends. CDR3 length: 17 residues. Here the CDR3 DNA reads TGTGCCTGGTACCCTTTGGGCAAGAGCCCGCATGGGGAGACCCAGTACTTC. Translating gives CAWYPLGKSPHGETQYF.

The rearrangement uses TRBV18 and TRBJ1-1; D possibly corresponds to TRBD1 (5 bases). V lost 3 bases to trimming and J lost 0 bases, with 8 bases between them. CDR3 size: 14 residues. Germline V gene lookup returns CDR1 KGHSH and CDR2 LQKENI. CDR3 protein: CASSPRQLNTEAFF. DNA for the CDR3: TGTGCCAGCTCACCTCGACAGTTGAACACTGAAGCTTTCTTT.

The CDR3 nucleotides are TGTGCCACCAGCGCACGACAGGGGGTAAATGAAAAACTGTTTTTT. Residues: CATSARQGVNEKLFF. The chain uses TRBV15 and TRBJ1-4, with 9 bases matching TRBD1. Germline assignment: CDR1 LNHNV and CDR2 YYDKDF (reference sequence). The CDR3 extends over 15 amino acids. V lost 5 bases and J lost 5; bases outside the gene matches: 6.

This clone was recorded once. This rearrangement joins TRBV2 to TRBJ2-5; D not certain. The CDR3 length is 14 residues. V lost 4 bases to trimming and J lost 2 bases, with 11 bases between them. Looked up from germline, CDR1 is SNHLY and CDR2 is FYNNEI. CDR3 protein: CASSAGYLQETQYF. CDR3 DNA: TGTGCCAGCAGTGCCGGGTACCTACAAGAGACCCAGTACTTC.

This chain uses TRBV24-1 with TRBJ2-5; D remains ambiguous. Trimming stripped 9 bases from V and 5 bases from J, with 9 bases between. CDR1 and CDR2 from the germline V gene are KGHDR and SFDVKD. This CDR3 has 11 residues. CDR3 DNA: TGTGCCACCCAGGTTGGGGAGACCCAGTACTTC. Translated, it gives CATQVGETQYF.